The clone carrying this TCR beta chain was seen many times. TCR beta libraries were built with iRepertoire HTBI primers and Arm-PCR of CDR3 regions. TCRdb used MiXCR to reprocess the multiplex PCR reads, holding one entry per CDR3 protein. Of about 660,000 distinct CDR3 sequences listed, 25% to 30% were seen once; the top ten hold roughly 41%. The CDR3 has 15 residues. The trim removed 5 bases at V and 3 bases at J, leaving 9 bases unmatched. This entry belongs to a study of regulatory T cells in long-lasting Graves disease. The time point here: persistent/refractory GD, antithyroid drugs over 5 years with positive TRAb. PBMC RNA served as the TCR library source.

This chain connects TRBV12-3 or TRBV12-4 to TRBJ1-1, with 7 bases fitting TRBD1. The starting material was peripheral blood mononuclear cells (PBMCs), obtained when the disease was refractory, from a patient treated with antithyroid drugs. The sequence was collected from a female donor with Graves disease. CDR3 nucleotide sequence: TGTGCCAGCAGTAGGGCAGGGGGAGTGTACACTGAAGCTTTCTTT. Protein sequence: CASSRAGGVYTEAFF.